What follows is one TCR beta chain and its context. Profiling relied on immunoSEQ multiplex PCR, and the TCRdb table lists in-frame clones only, not all of them. Among 250,000 or so clones listed, 70% to 90% were seen once. Cohorts were assigned according to the clinical history that participants reported. This specimen comes from a study of blood T cell repertoires in COVID-19. Study at large: The analysed material was cDNA or gDNA that came from T cells, B-cell-depleted T cells, or PBMCs.

V dropped 2 bases and J dropped 0; count of bases not matched to a gene: 9. The CDR3 consists of 19 residues. Germline CDR1 is LGHDT and CDR2 is YNNKEL (reference sequence). Sequenced input: PBMCs or T cells enriched from blood (not recorded which). This sequence joins TRBV3-1 (or the pseudogene TRBV3-2) and TRBJ2-3, with 12 bases matching TRBD2. This TCR was sampled from a woman aged 50 to 60 who had recovered from COVID-19. The chain's CDR3 is CASSQTTRGTSGSTDTQYF. CDR3 bases: TGTGCCAGCAGCCAAACCACCCGGGGGACTAGCGGGAGCACAGATACGCAGTATTTT.